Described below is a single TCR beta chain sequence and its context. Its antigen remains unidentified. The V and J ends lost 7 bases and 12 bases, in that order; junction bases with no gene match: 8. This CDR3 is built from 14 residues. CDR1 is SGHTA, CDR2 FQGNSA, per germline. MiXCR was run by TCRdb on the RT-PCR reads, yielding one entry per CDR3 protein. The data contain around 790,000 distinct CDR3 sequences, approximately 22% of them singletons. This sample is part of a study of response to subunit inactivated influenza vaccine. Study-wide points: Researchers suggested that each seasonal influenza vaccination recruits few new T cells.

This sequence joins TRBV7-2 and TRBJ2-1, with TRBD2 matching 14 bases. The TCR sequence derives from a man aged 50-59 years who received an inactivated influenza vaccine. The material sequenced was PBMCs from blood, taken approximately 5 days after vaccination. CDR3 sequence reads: CASMPGLAGAGQFF. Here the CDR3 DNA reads TGTGCCAGCATGCCGGGACTAGCGGGGGCGGGGCAGTTCTTC. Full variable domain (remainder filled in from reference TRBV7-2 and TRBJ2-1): GAGVSQSPSNKVTEKGKDVELRCDPISGHTALYWYRQSLGQGLEFLIYFQGNSAPDKSGLPSDRFSAERTGGSVSTLTIQRTQQEDSAVYLCASMPGLAGAGQFFGPGTRLTVL.